These 22 T cell receptor beta chains came from one sample sequenced in a study of OX40 agonist ivuxolimab in advanced cancers. Some clones are missing from TCRdb's copy, which holds only in-frame ones; the method was immunoSEQ multiplex PCR. The sample includes around 72,000 clones, 81% of them seen just once. This sample comprised CD4+ or CD8+ T cells sorted from blood, obtained in a trial of the OX40 agonist ivuxolimab. These receptors all stem from an adult with an advanced solid tumor such as melanoma, head and neck, liver or kidney cancer.

In nucleotides, the CDR3 is TGTGCCAGCAGTGATAGACGACAGATGGATTGGCGAGAGACCCAGTACTTC. As protein: CASSDRRQMDWRETQYF. This chain connects TRBV6-1 to TRBJ2-5; D possibly corresponds to TRBD1 (5 bases). V gave up 3 bases and J gave up 4 bases, with 21 bases separating them. This CDR3 spans 17 amino acids. Germline CDR1 is MNHNS and CDR2 is SASEGT.

The rearrangement uses TRBV18 and TRBJ1-2, with D possibly TRBD1 on 5 matching bases. The ends were cut back, 1 base at V and 4 bases at J, with 10 bases in the middle. The CDR3 spans 14 residues. Germline CDR1 and CDR2: KGHSH and LQKENI. CDR3 nucleotide sequence: TGTGCCAGCTCACCACAAAGACAGAGCTATGGCTACACCTTC. Translated: CASSPQRQSYGYTF.

In its sample, this clone was seen a few times. The V gene is TRBV5-1, the J gene TRBJ1-2, with 7 nucleotides matching TRBD1. The CDR3 covers 14 residues. Germline trimming cut 0 bases from V and 6 bases from J; bases unmatched to any gene: 5. Germline V gives CDR1 SGHRS, CDR2 YFSETQ. CDR3 amino acids: CASSLGQGFDGYTF. The CDR3 bases are TGCGCCAGCAGCTTGGGACAGGGCTTCGATGGCTACACCTTC.

The genes are TRBV6-5 and TRBJ2-5; D unclear. V gave up 0 bases and J gave up 4 bases, with 15 bases separating them. CDR3 length: 16 amino acids. The germline gives CDR1 MNHEY, CDR2 SVGAGI. For the CDR3, the DNA is TGTGCCAGCAGTTACTCGTGGATAGGGCCCGGAGAGACCCAGTACTTC. It yields the protein CASSYSWIGPGETQYF.

The chain employs TRBV7-9 and TRBJ2-3; 8 bases line up with TRBD2. This CDR3 comprises 16 residues. The V and J ends lost 2 bases and 5 bases, in that order; junction bases with no gene match: 9. In germline, CDR1 is SEHNR, CDR2 FQNEAQ (reference sequence). The CDR3 spells CASSLNNGGAGDTQYF. DNA of the CDR3: TGTGCCAGCAGCTTAAACAACGGGGGGGCGGGAGATACGCAGTATTTT.

The chain employs TRBV11-2 and TRBJ2-7; a possible D gene is TRBD2 (6 bases). This CDR3 is 13 amino acids long. The germline V gene has CDR1 SGHAT and CDR2 FQNNGV. The germline V and J ends were trimmed by 4 bases and 3 bases, with 10 bases remaining between them. CDR3 sequence (DNA): TGTGCCAGCAGCTCCGAGACTAGCTACGAGCAGTACTTC. It yields the protein CASSSETSYEQYF.

This chain links TRBV7-9 with TRBJ2-7; 13 nucleotides match TRBD2. Germline V gene sequence: CDR1 SEHNR, CDR2 FQNEAQ (reference sequence). The CDR3 runs to 17 residues. The trim removed 2 bases at V and 0 bases at J, leaving 4 bases unmatched. This CDR3 reads CASSLWTSGGFSYEQYF. In nucleotides, the CDR3 is TGTGCCAGCAGCTTATGGACTAGCGGGGGATTCTCCTACGAGCAGTACTTC.

The chain carries TRBV4-3 and TRBJ2-1; D possibly corresponds to TRBD1 (5 bases). Trimming took 0 bases from V and 5 from J, leaving 8 bases between them. The CDR3 is 14 amino acids. Germline V gene sequence: CDR1 LGHNA, CDR2 YSLEER. Written as DNA, the CDR3 is TGCGCCAGCAGCCAAGAGAGACAGAACAATGAGCAGTTCTTC. This translates into CASSQERQNNEQFF.

The V and J genes are TRBV19 and TRBJ1-6; D is uncertain. The germline V and J ends were trimmed by 5 bases and 5 bases, with 10 bases remaining between them. Germline V CDR1 and CDR2: LNHDA, SQIVND (reference sequence). This CDR3 comprises 14 residues. CDR3 nucleotides: TGTGCCAGTAGTTTCCGACGGGATAATTCACCCCTCCACTTT. Amino acids: CASSFRRDNSPLHF.

The chain links TRBV30 to TRBJ1-6, with D uncertain. V was cut by 4 bases and J by 6 bases, with 10 bases left in between. Germline values: CDR1 GTSNPN, CDR2 SVGIG (reference sequence). The CDR3 is made up of 13 amino acids. The CDR3 DNA reads as TGTGCCTGGAAATGGCTGACTAATTCACCCCTCCACTTT. Translated, it gives CAWKWLTNSPLHF. Combining the CDR3 with reference TRBV30 and TRBJ1-6 gives the whole variable domain SQTIHQWPATLVQPVGSPLSLECTVEGTSNPNLYWYRQAAGRGLQLLFYSVGIGQISSEVPQNLSASRPQDRQFILSSKKLLLSDSGFYLCAWKWLTNSPLHFGNGTRLTVT.

The chain employs TRBV4-1 and TRBJ2-5, with a tentative D call TRBD2 (5 bases). Germline lookup yields CDR1 MGHRA and CDR2 YSYEKL. Trimming pared 1 base from V and 5 bases from J, leaving 23 bases between. CDR3 length: 18 residues. The DNA of the CDR3 is TGCGCCAGCAGCCAAGGTGGCTTTATCGGGATTTTTGAGGAGACCCAGTACTTC. Translation: CASSQGGFIGIFEETQYF.

The genes are TRBV6-6 and TRBJ1-1; D is ambiguous. The V end lost 2 bases, the J end lost 2 bases, and 12 bases lay between the germline ends. Per germline, CDR1 MNHNY and CDR2 SVGAGI (reference sequence). CDR3 length equals 15 residues. The CDR3 loop is CASSYPRVGNTEAFF. CDR3 coding DNA: TGTGCCAGCAGTTACCCAAGGGTGGGAAACACTGAAGCTTTCTTT.

This clone is medium-sized by share. The V and J genes are TRBV5-1 and TRBJ1-5; 9 bases are shared with TRBD1. V lost 0 bases to trimming and J lost 6 bases; unmatched junction nucleotides: 4. Germline-derived CDR1 and CDR2 are SGHRS and YFSETQ. The CDR3 extends over 15 amino acids. CDR3 protein: CASSLEGTGFQPQHF. The CDR3, as DNA: TGCGCCAGCAGCTTGGAGGGGACAGGGTTTCAGCCCCAGCATTTT. Full variable domain (missing parts from reference TRBV5-1 and TRBJ1-5): KAGVTQTPRYLIKTRGQQVTLSCSPISGHRSVSWYQQTPGQGLQFLFEYFSETQRNKGNFPGRFSGRQFSNSRSEMNVSTLELGDSALYLCASSLEGTGFQPQHFGDGTRLSIL.

The rearrangement uses TRBV11-2 and TRBJ2-5, with 7 bases lining up with TRBD1. Trimming at V came to 5 bases and at J to 2 bases, leaving 11 bases not matched to a gene. The length of the CDR3 is 16 residues. The germline V gene encodes CDR1 SGHAT and CDR2 FQNNGV. The CDR3 here is CASSTIRQGTQETQYF. CDR3 nucleotide sequence: TGTGCCAGCAGCACAATACGACAGGGAACGCAAGAGACCCAGTACTTC.

The gene calls are TRBV6-6 and TRBJ1-6; D may be TRBD1 (5 bases). V was clipped by 6 bases and J by 9 bases, with 15 bases between them. The CDR3 is 14 residues long. The germline V gene has CDR1 MNHNY and CDR2 SVGAGI (reference sequence). CDR3 loop: CASSAGPLISPLHF. The DNA for the CDR3 is TGTGCCAGCAGCGCAGGGCCACTGATTTCACCCCTCCACTTT.

As concerns this clone: Other DNA sequences from this sample encode an identical CDR3 as well. The V and J genes are TRBV5-5 and TRBJ1-5; the D gene is possibly TRBD1 (6 bases). CDR1 is SGHKS, CDR2 YYEKEE, per germline (reference sequence). V was cut by 0 bases and J by 3 bases, with 10 bases left in between. The CDR3 extends over 15 amino acids. The CDR3 nucleotides are TGTGCCAGCAGCTTGGTACCAGGGGTCAATCAGCCCCAGCATTTT. Translated, it gives CASSLVPGVNQPQHF.

The chain uses TRBV5-1 and TRBJ2-5; 11 nucleotides line up with TRBD2. The CDR3 consists of 14 residues. Germline V lookup: CDR1 SGHRS, CDR2 YFSETQ. Losses at the gene ends were 2 bases for V and 4 bases for J; bases not matched to a gene: 1. For the CDR3, the DNA is TGCGCCAGCAGCTTAGGGACTAGCGGAGAGACCCAGTACTTC. Translating gives CASSLGTSGETQYF.

To note about this clone: This same CDR3 is encoded by further DNA sequences in the sample. The rearrangement uses TRBV9 and TRBJ2-7; TRBD1 aligns across 12 bases. The trim removed 2 bases at V and 3 bases at J, leaving 3 bases unmatched. The CDR3 is 15 residues long. Germline-derived CDR1 and CDR2 are SGDLS and YYNGEE. CDR3: CASSVGQGASYEQYF. CDR3 coding DNA: TGTGCCAGCAGCGTGGGACAGGGGGCAAGCTACGAGCAGTACTTC.

The V call is TRBV2, the J call TRBJ1-1; 9 bases fit TRBD1. This CDR3 comprises 18 residues. Germline trimming cut 4 bases from V and 1 base from J; bases unmatched to any gene: 13. Germline lookup yields CDR1 SNHLY and CDR2 FYNNEI. The CDR3 DNA reads as TGTGCCAGCAGTGCTCCTGGGGGACAGGGACTAAGGAACACTGAAGCTTTCTTT. Its protein is CASSAPGGQGLRNTEAFF.

J is TRBJ2-7 and V is TRBV2, with D hard to call. This CDR3 is 14 amino acids long. V lost 6 bases to trimming and J lost 0 bases, with 12 bases between them. CDR1 is SNHLY, CDR2 FYNNEI, per germline. The CDR3 nucleotides read TGTGCCAGCAGCGGAGACTCGGCCTCCTACGAGCAGTACTTC. Amino acid sequence: CASSGDSASYEQYF.

CDR3 in DNA: TGTGCCACCCACGACACTACAGTAGGGCATACGCAGTATTTT. Its protein is CATHDTTVGHTQYF. The chain has TRBV6-6 and TRBJ2-3; D gene ambiguous. The V gene lost 10 bases and the J gene lost 7 bases, with 21 bases spanning the gap. Looked up from germline, CDR1 is MNHNY and CDR2 is SVGAGI (reference sequence). The CDR3 is 14 amino acids.

As concerns this clone: Other nucleotide sequences from this sample produce the same CDR3. This sequence joins TRBV25-1 and TRBJ1-2; no reliable D call. Germline loops: CDR1 MGHDK, CDR2 SYGVNS. This CDR3 is built from 13 residues. Trimming took off 3 bases at V and 6 bases at J, with 11 bases between the two ends. As DNA, the CDR3 is TGTGCCAGCAGTGACGTCGGAGGCGATGGCTACACCTTC. It yields the protein CASSDVGGDGYTF.